This T cell receptor (beta chain) was captured in a study of blood T cell repertoires in COVID-19 (dated by TCRdb to about 2020). About the investigation overall: Collaborator samples came from the United States, Italy and Spain and covered acute and convalescent phases of COVID-19. The material from the prospective study consisted of cDNA or gDNA derived from T cells, B-cell-depleted T cells, or PBMCs. Deeply sampled blood TCRbeta repertoires from subjects exposed to, actively infected with, or recovered from COVID-19 were included in the dataset. The repertoires were released in a freely available public database meant as a resource for research on the immune response to SARS-CoV-2. Samples were obtained from the ongoing ImmuneRACE study (first 160 participants) and from over a thousand subjects provided by 6 global collaborators. Nearly every sample came with metadata listing a de-identified subject ID, COVID-19 status, age in years and sex. Where available, HLA class I and class II types were taken from metadata supplied by the sample provider and were not determined by assay-based typing.

General findings and caveats noted by the study authors: Clinical and demographic metadata were provided uncurated, with the amount varying by source and participant.

The immunoSEQ Assay, a bias-controlled multiplex PCR, was used to amplify TCRbeta CDR3 regions from genomic DNA. As for the original processing: The number of nucleated cells in each sample was estimated from the amplification of reference gene primers within the assay. Sequence reads were collapsed and filtered to measure the absolute abundance of every unique TCRbeta CDR3 rearrangement. For each sample, productive Simpson clonality was calculated as the square root of Simpson's diversity index over productive rearrangements. Not all clones reach the TCRdb copy of this immuneACCESS table, which keeps in-frame sequences only. Checked studies attribute under half of the gap to unresolved V genes and leave the rest unexplained. The V and J calls and clone size were taken over from that table, and D and trimming were inferred from the DNA. The sample includes roughly 92,000 clones, with approximately 87% observed a single time. Around 7% of the sample belongs to the ten largest clones.

For this clone: This receptor's antigen is unknown. Base qualities are not recorded, but no much larger clone differs from it by a single base.

The CDR3 numbers 12 residues from cysteine through phenylalanine. CDR3 DNA is the only sequence kept; it has 36 bases, read in frame from the first base. V drops 7 bases and J drops 12 bases, leaving 19 bases in between. Via the germline V gene, CDR1 is SGHTS and CDR2 YDEGEE. Each collaborating institution followed its own protocols to collect whole blood in K2EDTA tubes. For TCRbeta analysis, collaborators shipped samples in one of three forms: frozen whole blood, isolated PBMCs, or DNA extracted from either of those sample types. The chain is assembled from TRBV5-8 and TRBJ1-1; the D gene cannot be resolved reliably. The source is a human donor with acute or convalescent COVID-19. The donor label of this sample is uncertain. Sequences were obtained from peripheral blood. The CDR3 protein: CASDRRARVTFF. The DNA reads TGTGCCAGCGACCGGAGGGCGAGGGTAACTTTCTTT.